This entry is about one T cell receptor beta chain. This specimen comes from a study of T cell changes during pregnancy in multiple sclerosis. Sequencing used immunoSEQ multiplex PCR; TCRdb keeps in-frame clones, though not all of them. The sample carries around 34,000 clones, less than 95% recorded once. The CDR3 consists of 17 residues. Trimming left V 4 bases short and J 2 bases short, with 19 bases between. In germline, CDR1 is SGHDT, CDR2 YYEEEE. The receptor comes from a female donor with multiple sclerosis, enrolled in a pregnancy study. The chain has TRBV5-6 and TRBJ1-5, with D perhaps TRBD1 (5 bases). The specimen was CD8+ T cells from peripheral blood mononuclear cells, collected before pregnancy. CDR3 nucleotide sequence: TGTGCCAGCAGCCTGACAAGGGGCCTCCGGGGCAATCAGCCCCAGCATTTT. This codes for CASSLTRGLRGNQPQHF.